This T cell receptor beta chain originates from a study of metastatic and nonmetastatic thyroid tumors. Notes on the study in general: Reported TCR beta diversity, measured in blood and tumor, was significantly higher for malignant thyroid tumors than for benign nodules.

In this sample, this clone turned up once. Its target is not known. V shed 0 bases and J 4 bases; nucleotides not matched to a gene: 6. Germline lookup yields CDR1 DFQATT and CDR2 SNEGSKA (reference sequence). This CDR3 is 14 amino acids long. All patients were treatment-naive before thyroid surgery. Using MiXCR, TCRdb re-called clones from the PCR reads. Here the sample spans about 52,000 clones, approximately 17% being singletons. The sequence was collected from a female donor with papillary thyroid cancer or a benign thyroid nodule (not recorded which). Some clones in this sample may be carry-over from other donors' samples. Sequenced material: blood. The rearrangement uses TRBV20-1 and TRBJ2-7; TRBD2 matches at 7 bases. Here the CDR3 reads CSARDVSGMYEQYF. The CDR3, as DNA: TGCAGTGCTAGAGACGTAAGCGGGATGTACGAGCAGTACTTC.